This TCR beta chain comes out of a study of breast tumors, draining lymph nodes, adjacent tissues. Study observations and caveats: Data fit most tumor T cells coming from lymph node, expanding in tumor. Tumor repertoires ranked between lymph nodes and nontumor tissue in diversity, with V and J gene preferences. Luminal-like breast cancer showed significantly greater tumor-nontumor repertoire similarity than basal-like breast cancer did. The lymph node origin of tumor T cells was framed as consistent with a hypothesis, not demonstrated.

The germline CDR1 and CDR2 sequences are MNHNY and SVGAGI (reference sequence). Trimming shortened V by 6 bases and J by 6 bases, and 21 bases separated the two germline ends. The CDR3 extends over 17 amino acids. TCRdb reprocessed the multiplex PCR reads with MiXCR, giving one entry per CDR3 protein. This sample carries 170,000 or so distinct CDR3 sequences, about 30% of them seen once, and the ten largest clones take 4.3%. On this clonotype itself: What it recognizes is unknown. This may arise from a read error, as a much more abundant clone is one base away. The conserved closing phenylalanine or tryptophan is absent in this CDR3, likely reflecting a read error.

Axillary draining lymph nodes of breast cancer patients supplied the node samples. This sequence was found in a female donor with breast cancer. Some clones in this sample may be carry-over from other donors' samples. This chain joins TRBV6-6 and TRBJ1-6, with D possibly TRBD1 on 5 matching bases. The sample comprised axillary lymph node tissue. CDR3 DNA sequence: TGTGCCAGCAGCCTATCACTATGGACACCGGTTAATTCACCCCTCCACTAT. Translating gives CASSLSLWTPVNSPLHY.